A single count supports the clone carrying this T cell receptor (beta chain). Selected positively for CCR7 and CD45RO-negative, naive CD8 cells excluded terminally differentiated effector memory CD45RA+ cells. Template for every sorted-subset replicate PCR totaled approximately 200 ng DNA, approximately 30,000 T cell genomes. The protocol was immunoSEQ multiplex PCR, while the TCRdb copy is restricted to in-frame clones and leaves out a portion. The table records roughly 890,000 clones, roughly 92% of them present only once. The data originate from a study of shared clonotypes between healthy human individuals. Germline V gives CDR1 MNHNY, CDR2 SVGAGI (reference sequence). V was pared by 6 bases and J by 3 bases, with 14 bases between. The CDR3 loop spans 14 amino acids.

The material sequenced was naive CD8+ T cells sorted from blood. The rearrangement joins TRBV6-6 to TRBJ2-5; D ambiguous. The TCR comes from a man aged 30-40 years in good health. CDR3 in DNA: TGTGCCAGCAGCCCATCGCCGGGTGAAGAGACCCAGTACTTC. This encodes CASSPSPGEETQYF.